These 9 T cell receptor beta chains originate from one sample sequenced in a study of cytomegalovirus exposure and HLA in healthy donors. The PCR had 60 Vbeta and 13 Jbeta primers. Produced via immunoSEQ multiplex PCR; TCRdb's table is partial and in-frame only. The sample comprises 85,000 to 120,000 clones, around 68% of which are singletons, and more than 4.5% rests with the top ten. Sequencing was done on a sample of PBMCs. Source of these receptors: a human donor in good health.

V is TRBV4-1 and J is TRBJ2-3, with D possibly matching TRBD2 (6 bases). CDR1 and CDR2 (germline): MGHRA, YSYEKL. This CDR3 contains 17 residues. With 0 bases removed from V and 0 bases from J, the gap between germline ends came to 13 bases. CDR3 in amino acids: CASSQDAGTSSTDTQYF. CDR3 nucleotide sequence: TGCGCCAGCAGCCAAGACGCCGGGACTTCTAGCACAGATACGCAGTATTTT.

The rearrangement joins TRBV27 to TRBJ2-1, with TRBD2 as a possible D gene (6 bases). Germline lookup yields CDR1 MNHEY and CDR2 SMNVEV (reference sequence). Between the trimmed V and J ends, which lost 9 bases and 5 bases, there was a span of 17 bases. The CDR3 has 14 amino acids. In nucleotides, the CDR3 is TGTGCCAGTAGCACCGGGACTGCGAACAATGAGCAGTTCTTC. Translating it yields CASSTGTANNEQFF.

The chain joins TRBV4-1 to TRBJ1-4; D perhaps matches TRBD1 (6 bases). The germline V gene has CDR1 MGHRA and CDR2 YSYEKL. The CDR3 spans 18 residues. V lost 0 bases to trimming and J lost 3 bases, with 17 bases between them. CDR3 sequence: CASSQDGPGVVANEKLFF. Here the CDR3 DNA reads TGCGCCAGCAGCCAAGATGGGCCAGGGGTTGTCGCTAATGAAAAACTGTTTTTT.

This chain uses TRBV19 with TRBJ1-5, with 9 bases lining up with TRBD1. The V segment lost 3 bases and the J segment 7 bases; nucleotides outside the gene matches: 7. The CDR3 spans 15 residues. Germline CDR1 reads LNHDA; CDR2 reads SQIVND (reference sequence). CDR3 in amino acids: CASSIYRGPEQPQHF. The CDR3 DNA reads TGTGCCAGTAGTATCTACAGGGGGCCTGAGCAGCCCCAGCATTTT.

The rearrangement uses TRBV7-9 and TRBJ1-2; D ambiguous. Trimming took off 1 base at V and 8 bases at J, with 14 bases between the two ends. Per the germline V gene, CDR1 is SEHNR and CDR2 is FQNEAQ (reference sequence). This CDR3 is 14 amino acids long. The CDR3 nucleotides are TGTGCCAGCAGCTTAGATCCGACAACGGCGGGCTACACCTTC. Amino acids: CASSLDPTTAGYTF.

This chain's CDR3 is CAISGSVSNEQFF. As DNA, the CDR3 is TGTGCCATCAGTGGGTCGGTTAGTAATGAGCAGTTCTTC. The chain employs TRBV10-3 and TRBJ2-1; no clear D. CDR1 ENHRY and CDR2 SYGVKD come from the germline V gene. The CDR3 is made up of 13 amino acids. V lost 4 bases and J 7 bases, leaving 11 bases between the germline ends.

V gene TRBV7-9 combines with J gene TRBJ1-2; D not certain. Trimming cost V 6 bases and J 7 bases, with 18 bases left between them. Germline lookup yields CDR1 SEHNR and CDR2 FQNEAQ (reference sequence). The CDR3 loop spans 14 amino acids. In DNA, the CDR3 is TGTGCCAGCAGACGTCGGGGAGAGACTCGTGGCTACACCTTC. Translation gives CASRRRGETRGYTF. The full variable domain, its missing parts supplied by reference TRBV7-9 and TRBJ1-2, is DTGVSQNPRHKITKRGQNVTFRCDPISEHNRLYWYRQTLGQGPEFLTYFQNEAQLEKSRLLSDRFSAERPKGSFSTLEIQRTEQGDSAMYLCASRRRGETRGYTFGSGTRLTVV.

This chain uses TRBV7-9 with TRBJ2-7; 10 nucleotides match TRBD1. The J segment lost 7 bases and the V segment lost 3 bases, leaving 6 bases of the junction unmatched. The CDR3 sequence is 14 residues long. Germline CDR1 and CDR2: SEHNR and FQNEAQ (reference sequence). CDR3 DNA: TGTGCCAGCAGCTTGGGGGGACAGGGGCGTGAGCAGTACTTC. It translates to CASSLGGQGREQYF.

The gene calls are TRBV9 and TRBJ1-1, with 9 positions matching TRBD1. There are 14 residues in the CDR3. Germline assignment: CDR1 SGDLS and CDR2 YYNGEE. V gave up 3 bases and J gave up 5 bases; unmatched junction bases: 5. Here the CDR3 reads CASSDGTGRTEAFF. The CDR3 region has the DNA TGTGCCAGCAGCGACGGGACAGGGAGGACTGAAGCTTTCTTT.